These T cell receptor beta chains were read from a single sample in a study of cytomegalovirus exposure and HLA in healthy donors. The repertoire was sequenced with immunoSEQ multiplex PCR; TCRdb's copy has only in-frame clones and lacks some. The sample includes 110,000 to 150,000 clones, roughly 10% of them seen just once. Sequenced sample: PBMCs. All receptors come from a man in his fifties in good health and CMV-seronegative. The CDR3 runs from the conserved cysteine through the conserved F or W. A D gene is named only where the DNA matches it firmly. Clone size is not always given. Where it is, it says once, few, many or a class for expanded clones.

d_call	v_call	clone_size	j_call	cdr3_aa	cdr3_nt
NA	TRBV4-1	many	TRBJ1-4	CASSRLTGYLNEKLFF	TGCGCCAGCAGCCGCCTAACAGGTTATCTTAATGAAAAACTGTTTTTT
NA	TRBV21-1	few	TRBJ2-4	CASSSPDRDSKNIQYF	TGTGCCAGCAGCAGCCCGGACAGGGACTCAAAAAACATTCAGTACTTC
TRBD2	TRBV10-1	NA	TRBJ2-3	CASSLAGETQYF	TGCGCCAGCAGTTTAGCGGGAGAGACGCAGTATTTT
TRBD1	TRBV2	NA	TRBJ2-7	CASRAGTGIQYEQYF	TGTGCCAGCAGGGCCGGGACAGGTATCCAGTACGAGCAGTACTTC
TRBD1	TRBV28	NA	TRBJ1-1	CASRSPSPGTANTEAFF	TGTGCCAGCAGGTCCCCCTCTCCGGGGACAGCGAACACTGAAGCTTTCTTT
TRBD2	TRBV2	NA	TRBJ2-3	CASRVKSVLAGERGAGTDTQYF	TGTGCCAGCAGAGTGAAGTCTGTCCTAGCGGGAGAGAGGGGGGCGGGCACAGATACGCAGTATTTT
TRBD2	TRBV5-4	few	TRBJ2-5	CASSLTRGGGETQYF	TGTGCCAGCAGCTTGACGCGGGGGGGTGGGGAGACCCAGTACTTC
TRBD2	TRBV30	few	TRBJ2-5	CAWGWDYSETQYF	TGTGCCTGGGGGTGGGACTATTCAGAGACCCAGTACTTC
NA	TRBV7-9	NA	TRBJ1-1	CASNPGQPNTEAFF	TGTGCCAGCAACCCCGGACAGCCGAACACTGAAGCTTTCTTT
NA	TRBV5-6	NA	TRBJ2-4	CASSLQGGGNIQYF	TGTGCCAGCAGCTTACAGGGAGGGGGAAACATTCAGTACTTC
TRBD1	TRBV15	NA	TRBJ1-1	CATSGSSTGGVDAEAFF	TGTGCCACCAGCGGGTCGTCCACAGGGGGCGTTGATGCTGAAGCTTTCTTT
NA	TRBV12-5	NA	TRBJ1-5	CASAATVNQPQHF	TGTGCTAGTGCCGCGACAGTTAATCAGCCCCAGCATTTT
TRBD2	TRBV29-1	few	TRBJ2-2	CSGDRGGTGELFF	TGCAGCGGGGACCGGGGGGGAACCGGGGAGCTGTTTTTT
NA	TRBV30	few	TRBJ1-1	CAWSPLMMEAFF	TGTGCCTGGAGTCCTCTAATGATGGAAGCTTTCTTT
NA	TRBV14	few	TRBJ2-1	CASSQSLRGEQFF	TGTGCCAGCAGCCAAAGCTTGCGCGGTGAGCAGTTCTTC
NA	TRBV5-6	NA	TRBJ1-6	CASSHDPGEIDSPLHF	TGTGCCAGCAGCCACGACCCAGGGGAGATAGATTCACCCCTCCACTTT